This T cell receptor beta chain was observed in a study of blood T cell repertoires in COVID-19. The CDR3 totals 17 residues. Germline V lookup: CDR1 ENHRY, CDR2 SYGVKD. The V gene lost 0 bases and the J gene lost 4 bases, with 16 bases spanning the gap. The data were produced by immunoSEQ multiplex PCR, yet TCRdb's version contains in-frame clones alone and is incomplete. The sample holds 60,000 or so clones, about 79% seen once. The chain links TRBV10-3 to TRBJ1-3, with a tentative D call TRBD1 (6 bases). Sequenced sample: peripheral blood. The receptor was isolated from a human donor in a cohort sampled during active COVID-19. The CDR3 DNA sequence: TGTGCCATCAGTGAGTCGGGCGGGGGCTCGTACGGAAACACCATATATTTT. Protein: CAISESGGGSYGNTIYF.